These T cell receptor beta chains were read from a single sample in a study of blood T cell repertoires in COVID-19. Generated by immunoSEQ multiplex PCR, the TCRdb table keeps only in-frame clones and is missing some. The sample lists roughly 440,000 clones; around 88% were seen once. The sequencing input was peripheral blood. These receptor sequences come from a woman aged 45-65 years with COVID-19, enrolled during active disease. The CDR3 runs from the conserved cysteine through the conserved F or W. The D gene is left open where the match is weak. The listing skips clone size in some rows; elsewhere it reads once, few, many or a size class.

>TRBJ2-7|TRBV12-3/TRBV12-4|11|.|.
CASSRGYEQYF
TGTGCCAGCAGTCGAGGGTACGAGCAGTACTTC
>TRBJ1-6|TRBV6-5|15|few|.
CASRRGGSGNSPLHF
TGTGCCAGCCGCCGGGGCGGGAGTGGCAATTCACCCCTCCACTTT
>TRBJ1-3|TRBV7-9|16|once|.
CASSLLAGTTGNTIYF
TGTGCCAGCAGCTTATTGGCCGGGACAACTGGAAACACCATATATTTT
>TRBJ1-5|TRBV30|15|.|.
CAWSSSSGPNQPQHF
TGTGCCTGGAGTTCTTCCTCAGGTCCCAATCAGCCCCAGCATTTT
>TRBJ1-1|TRBV5-1|14|.|TRBD1
CASTLQGSYTEAFF
TGCGCCAGCACCCTACAGGGGTCGTATACTGAAGCTTTCTTT
>TRBJ2-2|TRBV2|15|.|TRBD1
CASIDWTGGTGELFF
TGTGCCAGCATCGATTGGACAGGGGGGACCGGGGAGCTGTTTTTT
>TRBJ1-2|TRBV7-2|14|.|TRBD1
CASSPGTANYGYTF
TGTGCCAGCAGCCCCGGGACAGCAAACTATGGCTACACCTTC
>TRBJ2-7|TRBV15|14|.|.
CATSRVYSLYEQYF
TGTGCCACCAGCAGAGTATATAGCCTCTACGAGCAGTACTTC
>TRBJ1-1|TRBV6-5|13|.|.
CASRRGPNTEAFF
TGTGCCAGCAGAAGAGGTCCGAACACTGAAGCTTTCTTT
>TRBJ2-7|TRBV20-1|16|.|.
CSASPSDGGGRYEQYF
TGCAGTGCTAGTCCATCTGACGGAGGAGGAAGATACGAGCAGTACTTC
>TRBJ2-2|TRBV27|15|.|TRBD2
CASSPGLDVWGELFF
TGTGCCAGCAGTCCCGGACTAGATGTCTGGGGGGAGCTGTTTTTT
>TRBJ2-4|TRBV3-1/TRBV3-2|15|.|.
CASSQEGRLGNIQYF
TGTGCCAGCAGCCAAGAAGGGAGGCTCGGGAACATTCAGTACTTC
>TRBJ1-2|TRBV5-1|13|.|.
CASSLDRARGYTF
TGCGCCAGCAGCTTGGACAGGGCCCGGGGCTACACCTTC
>TRBJ1-2|TRBV6-6|13|few|.
CASRAGTNYGYTF
TGTGCCAGCAGAGCCGGGACTAACTATGGCTACACCTTC
>TRBJ1-1|TRBV7-9|14|.|.
CASSISGLNTEAFF
TGTGCCAGCAGCATTAGCGGGTTGAACACTGAAGCTTTCTTT
>TRBJ2-7|TRBV28|12|few|.
CASHTGSYEQYF
TGTGCCAGCCACACAGGATCCTACGAGCAGTACTTC
>TRBJ2-1|TRBV29-1|14|.|TRBD1
CSVGGQGVYNEQFF
TGCAGCGTCGGGGGACAGGGGGTCTACAATGAGCAGTTCTTC
>TRBJ1-1|TRBV5-6|16|.|.
CASSPGHLGVNTEAFF
TGTGCCAGCAGCCCCGGGCACTTAGGGGTGAACACTGAAGCTTTCTTT
>TRBJ2-7|TRBV12-3/TRBV12-4|13|once|TRBD1
CASRRTGADEQYF
TGTGCCAGCAGGAGGACAGGGGCCGACGAGCAGTACTTC
>TRBJ2-3|TRBV28|17|once|TRBD2
CASSWGTSGGPTDTQYF
TGTGCCAGCAGTTGGGGGACTAGCGGGGGACCCACAGATACGCAGTATTTT
>TRBJ1-1|TRBV19|12|once|.
CASSFYGTEAFF
TGTGCCAGTAGTTTCTACGGCACTGAAGCTTTCTTT
>TRBJ1-6|TRBV7-9|13|once|TRBD1
CASSLDGDRFLHF
TGTGCCAGCAGCTTAGATGGGGACAGATTCCTCCACTTT
>TRBJ2-2|TRBV5-5|16|.|TRBD2
CASSLGLAGAVGELFF
TGTGCCAGCAGCTTGGGGCTAGCGGGGGCAGTCGGGGAGCTGTTTTTT
>TRBJ2-7|TRBV24-1|13|once|.
CATSDSTAYEQYF
TGTGCCACCAGTGACTCAACAGCCTACGAGCAGTACTTC
>TRBJ1-6|TRBV30|15|once|.
CAWSVGDSNNSPLHF
TGTGCCTGGAGTGTAGGCGACAGTAATAATTCACCCCTCCACTTT
>TRBJ2-7|TRBV15|15|.|TRBD2
CATSRDLSGAYEQYF
TGTGCCACCAGCAGAGATCTTAGCGGGGCCTACGAGCAGTACTTC
>TRBJ1-5|TRBV19|13|.|.
CASSLLRGEPQHF
TGTGCCAGTAGCCTACTCAGGGGAGAGCCCCAGCATTTT
>TRBJ1-1|TRBV19|13|.|.
CASRRGGNTEAFF
TGTGCCAGTAGAAGGGGTGGGAACACTGAAGCTTTCTTT
>TRBJ2-6|TRBV6-5|12|.|.
CASLSGANVLTF
TGTGCCAGCCTCTCTGGGGCCAACGTCCTGACTTTC
>TRBJ2-7|TRBV19|14|.|TRBD1
CASSPGQDSYEQYF
TGTGCCAGTAGCCCGGGACAGGACTCCTACGAGCAGTACTTC
>TRBJ1-3|TRBV5-5|19|.|.
CASSFLEQGTLLSGNTIYF
TGTGCCAGCAGCTTTCTCGAGCAGGGGACCCTCCTCTCTGGAAACACCATATATTTT
>TRBJ1-6|TRBV5-5|16|few|TRBD1
CASSLLIGQANSPLHF
TGTGCCAGCAGCTTGTTAATAGGACAGGCTAATTCACCCCTCCACTTT
>TRBJ2-7|TRBV10-1|13|.|TRBD2
CASSKSGGYEQYF
TGCGCCAGCAGCAAATCGGGGGGCTACGAGCAGTACTTC
>TRBJ1-4|TRBV6-5|13|.|.
CATSFSNNEKLFF
TGTGCCACCTCGTTTTCTAATAATGAAAAACTGTTTTTT
>TRBJ1-6|TRBV30|13|few|.
CAWSFAQVPSLHF
TGTGCCTGGAGTTTTGCTCAGGTTCCCTCCCTCCACTTT
>TRBJ2-1|TRBV5-1|15|.|TRBD1
CASSFSGQDYNEQFF
TGCGCCAGCAGCTTCTCGGGACAGGACTACAATGAGCAGTTCTTC
>TRBJ1-2|TRBV5-8|13|.|.
CASERVPNAGYTF
TGTGCCAGTGAGCGAGTCCCCAACGCTGGCTACACCTTC
>TRBJ1-6|TRBV5-1|14|.|TRBD1
CASSGGTANSPLHF
TGCGCCAGCAGCGGCGGGACAGCTAATTCACCCCTCCACTTT
>TRBJ2-3|TRBV19|13|.|.
CASSMRLADTQYF
TGTGCCAGTAGTATGAGGTTGGCAGATACGCAGTATTTT
>TRBJ2-2|TRBV13|14|.|TRBD1
CASRRQGYAGELFF
TGTGCCAGCAGGCGACAGGGTTACGCCGGGGAGCTGTTTTTT
>TRBJ1-1|TRBV11-2|15|.|TRBD1
CASSFRGQGLTEAFF
TGTGCCAGCAGCTTCCGAGGACAGGGATTGACTGAAGCTTTCTTT
>TRBJ1-1|TRBV4-2|14|.|TRBD1
CASSQGRQGQKAFF
TGTGCCAGCAGCCAAGGCCGACAGGGGCAAAAAGCTTTCTTT
>TRBJ1-5|TRBV30|13|.|TRBD1
CAWGTGLNQPQHF
TGTGCCTGGGGGACAGGGCTCAATCAGCCCCAGCATTTT
>TRBJ2-1|TRBV3-1/TRBV3-2|15|.|TRBD2
CASSQRGGAPGEQFF
TGTGCCAGCAGCCAACGGGGGGGGGCCCCAGGGGAGCAGTTCTTC
>TRBJ1-2|TRBV30|12|.|.
CAWSQARGGYTF
TGTGCCTGGAGTCAAGCTAGGGGCGGCTACACCTTC
>TRBJ1-1|TRBV11-3|18|once|.
CASSPFLTIPRGDTEAFF
TGTGCCAGCAGCCCCTTCCTCACGATTCCCCGGGGGGACACTGAAGCTTTCTTT
>TRBJ1-2|TRBV2|14|.|.
CASSEPTGSYGYTF
TGTGCCAGCAGTGAACCTACAGGGTCCTATGGCTACACCTTC
>TRBJ2-1|TRBV2|11|.|.
CASTPYNEQFF
TGTGCCAGCACTCCTTACAATGAGCAGTTCTTC
>TRBJ1-3|TRBV7-8|15|.|.
CASSPRGVSGNTIYF
TGTGCCAGCAGCCCCCGCGGTGTCTCTGGAAACACCATATATTTT
>TRBJ2-7|TRBV12-3/TRBV12-4|13|once|.
CASTRRGKREQYF
TGTGCCAGCACCCGACGGGGGAAAAGGGAGCAGTACTTC
>TRBJ1-1|TRBV6-5|14|.|.
CASSPDWTSGIAFF
TGTGCCAGCAGTCCGGACTGGACCTCGGGAATCGCTTTCTTT
>TRBJ2-3|TRBV24-1|17|.|TRBD1
CATSDENPTGDADTQYF
TGTGCCACCAGTGATGAAAACCCGACAGGGGACGCAGATACGCAGTATTTT
>TRBJ2-1|TRBV29-1|13|.|TRBD1
CSVPGTAYNEQFF
TGCAGCGTGCCCGGGACAGCCTACAATGAGCAGTTCTTC
>TRBJ1-1|TRBV12-3/TRBV12-4|13|.|.
CASTVNDRGEAFF
TGTGCCAGCACCGTTAATGACCGGGGTGAAGCTTTCTTT